This is a list of T cell receptor beta chains from one sample in a study of memory CD4+ T cells and cytomegalovirus serostatus. Generated by immunoSEQ multiplex PCR, the TCRdb table keeps only in-frame clones and is missing some. The sample holds more than 45,000 clones, 82% seen once. What was sequenced was memory CD4+ T cells from blood. All receptors derive from an adult in good health and CMV-seronegative. CDR3s include the opening cysteine and the closing phenylalanine or tryptophan. Each record gives: clone size, V gene, D gene, J gene, CDR3 protein, CDR3 DNA. The D gene is left open where the match is weak. Where a row states a size, it is once, few, many or the class of an expanded clone; other rows omit it.

.	TRBV9	TRBD1	TRBJ2-7	CASSVGGNRGYEQYF	TGTGCCAGCAGCGTAGGGGGGAACAGGGGTTACGAGCAGTACTTC
.	TRBV6-1	.	TRBJ1-5	CASRRQINQPQHF	TGTGCCAGCAGGAGACAGATCAATCAGCCCCAGCATTTT
.	TRBV5-1	TRBD2	TRBJ2-7	CASSPGGGYNEQYF	TGCGCCAGCAGCCCGGGGGGAGGGTACAACGAGCAGTACTTC
.	TRBV7-2	.	TRBJ1-2	CASSFQQDYGYTF	TGTGCCAGCAGCTTTCAGCAAGACTATGGCTACACCTTC
.	TRBV2	TRBD1	TRBJ2-7	CASSMGRGREQYF	TGTGCCAGCAGTATGGGCAGGGGGCGCGAGCAGTACTTC
.	TRBV6-5	.	TRBJ1-6	CASSSTDSPLHF	TGTGCCAGCAGTTCGACCGATTCACCCCTCCACTTT
.	TRBV7-8	TRBD1	TRBJ1-6	CASSAGQGGSPLHF	TGTGCCAGCAGCGCCGGACAGGGTGGGTCACCCCTCCACTTT
.	TRBV27	TRBD1	TRBJ1-1	CASSYRTGKGEAFF	TGTGCCAGCAGCTACCGGACAGGGAAGGGTGAAGCTTTCTTT
.	TRBV5-1	.	TRBJ1-1	CASSFGHGVASTEAFF	TGCGCCAGCAGCTTTGGCCATGGGGTTGCAAGCACTGAAGCTTTCTTT
.	TRBV27	.	TRBJ1-1	CASSQISGATEAFF	TGTGCCAGCAGTCAGATATCCGGGGCTACTGAAGCTTTCTTT
.	TRBV10-3	.	TRBJ1-5	CAISESIGGGNQPQHF	TGTGCCATCAGTGAGTCGATTGGGGGGGGGAATCAGCCCCAGCATTTT
.	TRBV5-6	.	TRBJ2-1	CASSLVLRGRNYNEQFF	TGTGCCAGCAGCTTGGTATTGCGGGGGCGCAACTACAATGAGCAGTTCTTC
.	TRBV19	.	TRBJ2-2	CASSLRGDFNTGELFF	TGTGCCAGTAGCCTAAGGGGAGACTTTAACACCGGGGAGCTGTTTTTT
.	TRBV6-5	TRBD1	TRBJ2-3	CASSRTGLNADTQYF	TGTGCCAGCAGCCGGACAGGGTTGAACGCAGATACGCAGTATTTT
.	TRBV2	.	TRBJ2-1	CASSPPLGGGNYNEQFF	TGTGCCAGCAGCCCCCCTTTAGGCGGGGGCAATTACAATGAGCAGTTCTTC
.	TRBV6-6	.	TRBJ2-1	CASTTQGGYEQFF	TGTGCCAGCACTACACAGGGTGGTTATGAGCAGTTCTTC
.	TRBV29-1	.	TRBJ2-7	CSVTIRRVRTKPSTQPTYEQYF	TGCAGCGTTACCATAAGGAGGGTTCGTACTAAACCCTCAACACAGCCAACCTACGAGCAGTACTTC
.	TRBV5-1	TRBD1	TRBJ1-4	CASSLDGTDNEKLFF	TGCGCCAGCAGCTTGGACGGGACAGACAATGAAAAACTGTTTTTT
once	TRBV7-9	.	TRBJ2-1	CASSLGTNSGRQFF	TGTGCCAGCAGCCTAGGGACAAATTCGGGTCGGCAGTTCTTC
once	TRBV6-1	.	TRBJ2-2	CASSPVANTGELFF	TGTGCCAGCAGTCCGGTAGCGAACACCGGGGAGCTGTTTTTT
.	TRBV29-1	TRBD1	TRBJ2-5	CSARTGGQETQYF	TGCAGCGCGCGGACAGGTGGACAAGAGACCCAGTACTTC
.	TRBV29-1	.	TRBJ1-5	CSVGSSNNQPQHF	TGCAGCGTTGGGTCCAGCAACAATCAGCCCCAGCATTTT
few	TRBV7-2	.	TRBJ1-2	CASTIGTYGYTF	TGTGCCAGCACCATAGGGACCTATGGCTACACCTTC
.	TRBV10-3	.	TRBJ2-2	CAISAETVLGAGELFF	TGTGCCATCAGTGCCGAGACAGTTCTTGGCGCCGGGGAGCTGTTTTTT
.	TRBV11-1	TRBD1	TRBJ1-1	CASSSGQGPTEAFF	TGTGCCAGCAGCTCCGGACAGGGACCCACTGAAGCTTTCTTT
.	TRBV5-1	.	TRBJ1-1	CASSLDSSVNTEAFF	TGCGCCAGCAGCTTGGACTCAAGTGTAAACACTGAAGCTTTCTTT
.	TRBV30	TRBD1	TRBJ2-2	CAWTGTDTGELFF	TGTGCCTGGACCGGGACAGACACCGGGGAGCTGTTTTTT
.	TRBV29-1	.	TRBJ2-7	CSGGATHYEQYF	TGCAGCGGGGGCGCAACACACTACGAGCAGTACTTC
.	TRBV11-3	.	TRBJ2-7	CASSQTIEAQQYF	TGTGCCAGCAGCCAGACCATAGAAGCCCAGCAGTACTTC
.	TRBV5-6	.	TRBJ2-2	CASSFQGLNTGELFF	TGTGCCAGCAGCTTTCAGGGTCTGAACACCGGGGAGCTGTTTTTT
few	TRBV2	.	TRBJ1-1	CASSEGVGTEAFF	TGTGCCAGCAGTGAAGGGGTCGGCACTGAAGCTTTCTTT
.	TRBV5-1	TRBD1	TRBJ1-2	CASSRTGTGGRSNYGYTF	TGCGCCAGCAGCCGCACCGGGACAGGGGGCCGTTCTAACTATGGCTACACCTTC
.	TRBV2	TRBD1	TRBJ1-5	CASSGAGGPDQPQHF	TGTGCCAGCAGTGGGGCAGGGGGCCCCGATCAGCCCCAGCATTTT
.	TRBV18	.	TRBJ2-1	CASSPDYEQFF	TGTGCCAGCTCACCTGACTATGAGCAGTTCTTC
.	TRBV20-1	.	TRBJ1-1	CSAGDVGAFF	TGCAGTGCCGGGGACGTCGGGGCTTTCTTT
.	TRBV6-1	TRBD1	TRBJ1-6	CASNTGVFGNSPLHF	TGTGCCAGCAATACAGGGGTTTTCGGTAATTCACCCCTCCACTTT
.	TRBV30	.	TRBJ1-3	CAWSVDSTASGNTIYF	TGTGCCTGGAGTGTCGACAGCACCGCCTCTGGAAACACCATATATTTT
once	TRBV21-1	.	TRBJ1-2	CASSKKKSLPYCGYTF	TGTGCCAGCAGCAAAAAGAAAAGCCTTCCCTATTGTGGCTACACCTTC
.	TRBV13	.	TRBJ1-1	CASSRTNLASGLPNTEAFF	TGTGCCAGCAGCCGGACGAACTTAGCATCGGGGTTGCCGAACACTGAAGCTTTCTTT
.	TRBV6-5	TRBD1	TRBJ1-1	CASSDPGQRAFF	TGTGCCAGCAGTGACCCGGGACAGAGGGCTTTCTTT
few	TRBV2	.	TRBJ2-7	CASNSVSSYEQYF	TGTGCCAGCAATAGCGTGAGCTCCTACGAGCAGTACTTC
.	TRBV4-1	.	TRBJ2-7	CASSLQQGYEQYF	TGCGCCAGCAGCCTGCAACAGGGTTACGAGCAGTACTTC
.	TRBV15	.	TRBJ1-3	CATSRDVGNTIYF	TGTGCCACCAGCAGAGATGTAGGAAACACCATATATTTT